These 14 T cell receptor beta chains were sequenced from one sample in a study of blood T cell repertoires in COVID-19. Sequenced by immunoSEQ multiplex PCR; TCRdb stores in-frame clones only, minus some. The data show approximately 330,000 clones, around 89% seen once. Sequencing used peripheral blood. Receptor source: a woman between 50 and 59 years old with active or convalescent COVID-19.

The rearrangement uses TRBV21-1 and TRBJ2-1; the tabulated D call, TRBD1, remains unverified against the DNA. TRBV21-1 is a pseudogene. The CDR3 covers 15 residues. The CDR3, as DNA: TGTGCCAGCAGGGCCGACAGTCTGGGCTTGGCTGAGCAGTTCTTC. Its protein product is CASRADSLGLAEQFF.

The gene calls are TRBV19 and TRBJ2-7; 9 bases are shared with TRBD2. Trimming removed 5 bases from V and 6 bases from J; junction bases left unmatched: 17. The CDR3 runs to 17 residues. The V gene's germline CDR1 is LNHDA and CDR2 SQIVND (reference sequence). The CDR3 nucleotides are TGTGCCAGTAGTCAGGACGGGGAGAGCGGGAGGCCCCTCGAGCAGTACTTC. Its translation is CASSQDGESGRPLEQYF. Full variable domain (rest looked up from reference TRBV19 and TRBJ2-7): DGGITQSPKYLFRKEGQNVTLSCEQNLNHDAMYWYRQDPGQGLRLIYYSQIVNDFQKGDIAEGYSVSREKKESFPLTVTSAQKNPTAFYLCASSQDGESGRPLEQYFGPGTRLTVT.

This chain links TRBV5-1 with TRBJ2-1; maybe TRBD2 (5 bases). Germline-derived CDR1 and CDR2 are SGHRS and YFSETQ. This CDR3 has 12 residues. The V end was cut by 2 bases, the J end by 8 bases, with 8 bases between. CDR3 DNA: TGCGCCAGCAGCTTACGGACTGATGAGCAGTTCTTC. It specifies CASSLRTDEQFF. Looking up the rest from reference TRBV5-1 and TRBJ2-1 gives the full variable domain: KAGVTQTPRYLIKTRGQQVTLSCSPISGHRSVSWYQQTPGQGLQFLFEYFSETQRNKGNFPGRFSGRQFSNSRSEMNVSTLELGDSALYLCASSLRTDEQFFGPGTRLTVL.

The J gene is TRBJ1-2, the V gene TRBV7-8; no clear D. Trimming removed 8 bases at V and 2 bases at J, with 18 bases between. Germline CDR1 SGHVS, CDR2 FQNEAQ. This CDR3 is built from 15 residues. The CDR3 DNA reads as TGTGCCAGCGGCGGTAGTTTGCGGAAAAACTATGGCTACACCTTC. It specifies CASGGSLRKNYGYTF.

The V call is TRBV27, the J call TRBJ1-4; 8 bases fit TRBD1. The germline gives CDR1 MNHEY, CDR2 SMNVEV (reference sequence). This CDR3 spans 13 amino acids. V gave up 5 bases and J gave up 16 bases; unmatched junction bases: 12. The CDR3 bases are TGTGCCAGCAGTCCCAAGGTGGGACAGGTCCCGTTTTTT. Residues: CASSPKVGQVPFF.

The rearrangement uses TRBV5-4 and TRBJ1-3; D call uncertain. V lost 0 bases and J 3 bases, leaving 4 bases between the germline ends. The CDR3 runs 13 residues. Germline values: CDR1 SGHNT, CDR2 YYREEE (reference sequence). CDR3 DNA sequence: TGTGCCAGCAGCTTGGCCGGTGGAAACACCATATATTTT. Residues: CASSLAGGNTIYF.

This clone was observed a single time. The genes are TRBV7-9 and TRBJ2-5, with unresolved D. Trimming cost V 5 bases and J 2 bases, with 9 bases left between them. CDR3 length: 13 amino acids. Germline CDR1 is SEHNR and CDR2 is FQNEAQ (reference sequence). Written as DNA, the CDR3 is TGTGCCAGCAGCGTCGGGTCTCAAGAGACCCAGTACTTC. It translates to CASSVGSQETQYF.

The DNA for the CDR3 is TGTGCCAGCAGCTCTGGAACAGGGGGCTATGGCTACACCTTC. Protein: CASSSGTGGYGYTF. V is TRBV7-3 and J is TRBJ1-2; 8 nucleotides agree with TRBD1. This CDR3 region has 14 residues. J gave up 4 bases and V 4 bases, and 5 bases lay outside the gene matches. CDR1 is SGHTA and CDR2 is FQGTGA in the germline V gene.

The rearrangement joins TRBV3-1 (or the pseudogene TRBV3-2) to TRBJ2-1; tentatively, D is TRBD2 (5 bases). V lost 0 bases, J lost 9 bases, and 9 bases lay in between. The germline CDR1 and CDR2 sequences are LGHDT and YNNKEL (reference sequence). The CDR3 contains 13 residues. Here the CDR3 reads CASSQELALEQFF. As DNA, the CDR3 is TGTGCCAGCAGCCAAGAGCTAGCACTTGAGCAGTTCTTC.

This clone was recorded only once. This CDR3 reads CASSLGEGPLITDTQYF. The DNA of the CDR3 is TGTGCCAGCAGCTTAGGGGAGGGACCTCTGATCACAGATACGCAGTATTTT. The rearrangement links TRBV7-9 to TRBJ2-3, with 7 bases lining up with TRBD2. Germline V lookup: CDR1 SEHNR, CDR2 FQNEAQ (reference sequence). Germline trimming cut 1 base from V and 2 bases from J; bases unmatched to any gene: 9. This CDR3 has 17 amino acids.

Remarks on this clone: Other DNA sequences of this sample code for an identical CDR3. The chain couples TRBV30 to TRBJ1-5; D gene unclear. Trimming pared 1 base from V and 4 bases from J, leaving 8 bases between. Germline V gene sequence: CDR1 GTSNPN, CDR2 SVGIG (reference sequence). This CDR3 is built from 13 residues. DNA of the CDR3: TGTGCCTGGAGTGGTGGAGGGAATCAGCCCCAGCATTTT. It yields the protein CAWSGGGNQPQHF. Combining the CDR3 with reference TRBV30 and TRBJ1-5 gives the whole variable domain SQTIHQWPATLVQPVGSPLSLECTVEGTSNPNLYWYRQAAGRGLQLLFYSVGIGQISSEVPQNLSASRPQDRQFILSSKKLLLSDSGFYLCAWSGGGNQPQHFGDGTRLSIL.

The V gene is TRBV5-1, the J gene TRBJ2-1; possibly TRBD2 for D (6 bases). CDR1 and CDR2 (germline): SGHRS, YFSETQ. This CDR3 spans 21 amino acids. V was trimmed by 4 bases and J by 0 bases, leaving 29 bases between them. This chain's CDR3 is CASSIDREIAYLGVSYNEQFF. In DNA form, the CDR3 reads TGCGCCAGCAGCATAGACCGGGAGATTGCCTATCTAGGGGTCTCCTACAATGAGCAGTTCTTC.

This chain uses TRBV7-2 with TRBJ2-7; perhaps TRBD1 as D (6 bases). CDR1 and CDR2 from the germline V gene are SGHTA and FQGNSA. The ends were cut back, 8 bases at V and 5 bases at J, with 13 bases in the middle. The CDR3 extends over 12 amino acids. The CDR3 DNA sequence: TGTGCCAGCCGTGGGACATTACACGAGCAGTACTTC. Amino acids: CASRGTLHEQYF.

The CDR3: CASSLPGQPYGYTF. DNA for the CDR3: TGTGCCAGCAGCCTACCCGGACAGCCCTATGGCTACACCTTC. V usage is TRBV5-4 and J usage is TRBJ1-2; D is perhaps TRBD1 (6 bases). The CDR3 has 14 residues. The ends were cut back, 4 bases at V and 4 bases at J, with 14 bases in the middle. In germline, CDR1 is SGHNT, CDR2 YYREEE (reference sequence).